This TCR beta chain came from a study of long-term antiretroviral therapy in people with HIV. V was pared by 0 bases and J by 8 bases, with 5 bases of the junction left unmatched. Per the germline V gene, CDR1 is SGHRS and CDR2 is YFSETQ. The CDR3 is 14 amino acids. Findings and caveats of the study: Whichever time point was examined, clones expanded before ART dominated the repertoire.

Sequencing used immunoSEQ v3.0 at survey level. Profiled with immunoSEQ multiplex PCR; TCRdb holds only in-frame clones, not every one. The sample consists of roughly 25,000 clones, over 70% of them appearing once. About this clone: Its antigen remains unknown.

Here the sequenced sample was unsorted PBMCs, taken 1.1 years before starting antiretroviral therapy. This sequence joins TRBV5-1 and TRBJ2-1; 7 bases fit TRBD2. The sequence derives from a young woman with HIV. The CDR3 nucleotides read TGCGCCAGCAGCTTGGGACTAGCTTTCGATGAGCAGTTCTTC. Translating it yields CASSLGLAFDEQFF.